This TCR beta chain was identified in a study of regulatory T cells in long-lasting Graves disease. Time point described: newly diagnosed GD, antithyroid drugs for less than 3 months. From RNA extracted from PBMCs, the TCR library was made. The CDR3 spans 13 residues. The junction had 1 base not matched to a gene; V was cut back by 1 base and J by 10 bases. The germline gives CDR1 SGHTA, CDR2 FQGNSA. This clonotype occurred many times. Library construction for TCR beta used iRepertoire HTBI primers and Arm-PCR of CDR3 regions. One entry per CDR3 protein results from TCRdb running MiXCR on the multiplex PCR reads. The data hold hundreds of thousands of distinct CDR3 sequences, with around 12% observed a single time. The sample was also reused in another study, on T cells in Graves' hyperthyroidism and ophthalmopathy. As that study records: Ophthalmopathy got predicted by the model a median 6.5 months before its onset.

The TCR was taken from a woman aged 30 to 39 with Graves disease. The specimen comprised peripheral blood mononuclear cells (PBMCs), sampled at new diagnosis, from a patient treated with antithyroid drugs. The chain carries TRBV7-2 and TRBJ1-4; 9 bases map to TRBD1. The CDR3 spells CASSLVGQGKLFF. CDR3 coding DNA: TGTGCCAGCAGCTTAGTGGGACAGGGAAAACTGTTTTTT.